This T cell receptor (beta chain) stems from a study of blood T cell repertoires in COVID-19. Study in general: The samples span acute and convalescent COVID-19 from the United States, Italy and Spain. T cells, B-cell-depleted T cells, or PBMCs provided the cDNA or gDNA that served as material.

In assigning cohorts, the study relied on participant-reported clinical history. With 5 bases removed from V and 6 bases from J, the gap between germline ends came to 8 bases. Germline-derived CDR1 and CDR2 are MNHEY and SVGEGT. This CDR3 is built from 12 residues. The assay was immunoSEQ multiplex PCR, and TCRdb's table has in-frame clones only and misses some. The top ten clones hold over 0.95% of a sample with about 370,000 clones, 75% to 90% of them seen once. The sample was PBMCs or T cells enriched from blood (not recorded which). The clonotype comes from a man between 18 and 29 years old who had recovered from COVID-19. The chain uses TRBV6-2 or TRBV6-3 and TRBJ2-1; possibly TRBD2 for D (6 bases). For the CDR3, the DNA is TGTGCCAGCAGTGGGGACTCCAATGAGCAGTTCTTC. Translation gives CASSGDSNEQFF.